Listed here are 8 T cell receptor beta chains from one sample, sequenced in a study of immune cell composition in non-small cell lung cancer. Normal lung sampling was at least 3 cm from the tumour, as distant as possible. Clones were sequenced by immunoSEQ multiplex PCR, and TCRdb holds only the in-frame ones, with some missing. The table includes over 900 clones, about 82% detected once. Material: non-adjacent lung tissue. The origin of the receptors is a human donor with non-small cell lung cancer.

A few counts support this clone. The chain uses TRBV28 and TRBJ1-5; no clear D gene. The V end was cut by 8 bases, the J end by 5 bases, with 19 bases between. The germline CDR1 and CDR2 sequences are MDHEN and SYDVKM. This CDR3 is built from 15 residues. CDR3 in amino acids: CASRVGSGRDQPQHF. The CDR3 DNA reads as TGTGCCAGCCGGGTCGGGTCTGGAAGGGATCAGCCCCAGCATTTT.

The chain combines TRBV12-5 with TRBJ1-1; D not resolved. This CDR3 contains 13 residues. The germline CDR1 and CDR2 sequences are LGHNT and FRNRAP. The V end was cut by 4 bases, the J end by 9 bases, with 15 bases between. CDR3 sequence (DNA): TGTGCTAGTGGTTCTTGGCAGGCGCGACAAGCTTTCTTT. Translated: CASGSWQARQAFF.

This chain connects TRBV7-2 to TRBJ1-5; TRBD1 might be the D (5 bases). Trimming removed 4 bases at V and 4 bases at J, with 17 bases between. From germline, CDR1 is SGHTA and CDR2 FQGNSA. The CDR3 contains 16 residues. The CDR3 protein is CASSSWDGGANQPQHF. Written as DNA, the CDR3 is TGTGCCAGCAGCTCATGGGACGGGGGTGCGAATCAGCCCCAGCATTTT.

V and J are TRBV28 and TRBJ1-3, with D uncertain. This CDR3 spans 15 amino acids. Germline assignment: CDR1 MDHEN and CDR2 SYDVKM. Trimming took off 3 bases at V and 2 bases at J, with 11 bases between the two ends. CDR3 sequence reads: CASSFTSGAGNTIYF. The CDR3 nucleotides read TGTGCCAGCAGTTTTACGTCCGGGGCTGGAAACACCATATATTTT.

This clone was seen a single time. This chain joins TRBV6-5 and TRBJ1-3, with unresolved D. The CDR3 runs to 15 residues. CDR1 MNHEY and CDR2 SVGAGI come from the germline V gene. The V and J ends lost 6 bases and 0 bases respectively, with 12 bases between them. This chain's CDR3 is CASSLQARSGNTIYF. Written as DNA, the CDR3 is TGTGCCAGCAGCCTTCAGGCCCGCTCTGGAAACACCATATATTTT.

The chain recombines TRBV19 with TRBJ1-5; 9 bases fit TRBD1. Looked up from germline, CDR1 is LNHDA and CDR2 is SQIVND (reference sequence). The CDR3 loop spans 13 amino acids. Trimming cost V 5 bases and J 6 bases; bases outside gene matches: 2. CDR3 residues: CASSWTGAQPQHF. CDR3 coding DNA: TGTGCCAGTAGTTGGACAGGGGCTCAGCCCCAGCATTTT. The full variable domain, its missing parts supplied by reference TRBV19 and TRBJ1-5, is DGGITQSPKYLFRKEGQNVTLSCEQNLNHDAMYWYRQDPGQGLRLIYYSQIVNDFQKGDIAEGYSVSREKKESFPLTVTSAQKNPTAFYLCASSWTGAQPQHFGDGTRLSIL.

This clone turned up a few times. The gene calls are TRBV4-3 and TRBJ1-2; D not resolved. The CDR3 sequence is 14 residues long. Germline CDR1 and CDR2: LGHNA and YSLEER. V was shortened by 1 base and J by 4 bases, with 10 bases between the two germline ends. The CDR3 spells CASSQARHLYGYTF. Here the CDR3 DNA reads TGCGCCAGCAGCCAAGCTCGACATCTCTATGGCTACACCTTC.

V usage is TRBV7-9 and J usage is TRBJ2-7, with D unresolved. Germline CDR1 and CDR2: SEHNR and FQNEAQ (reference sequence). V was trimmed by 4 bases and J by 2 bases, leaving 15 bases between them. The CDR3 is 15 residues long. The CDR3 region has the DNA TGTGCCAGCAGCTCGGAGTTGGACCGAGCCTACGAGCAGTACTTC. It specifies CASSSELDRAYEQYF.